These 2 T cell receptor beta chains came from one sample sequenced in a study of low-dose radiotherapy and immunotherapy resistance in tumors. cDNA synthesis used a TRAV/TRBV-specific primer set for both chains. A constant-region primer paired with the V-primer adapter amplified TCRs over approximately 19 PCR cycles. Using its own MiXCR run on the reads, TCRdb lists one record per CDR3 protein. The sample includes 65,000 to 95,000 distinct CDR3 sequences, over 15% of them seen just once. The time point is: before trial treatment. Sequenced here: PBMCs, sampled before treatment. These receptors all come from a male donor with prostate cancer.

The CDR3 loop reads CASSRRGRTSGRNEQFF. In nucleotides, the CDR3 is TGTGCCAGCAGCAGAAGGGGGAGGACTAGCGGACGGAATGAGCAGTTCTTC. V gene TRBV2 combines with J gene TRBJ2-1; 10 nucleotides line up with TRBD2. The CDR3 is 17 amino acids. CDR1 is SNHLY and CDR2 is FYNNEI in the germline V gene. Trimming cost V 6 bases and J 7 bases; bases outside gene matches: 15.

The table lists this clonotype with many counts. This chain connects TRBV19 to TRBJ1-4; D is uncertain. With 9 bases removed from V and 8 bases from J, the gap between germline ends came to 13 bases. Germline-derived CDR1 and CDR2 are LNHDA and SQIVND (reference sequence). This CDR3 comprises 12 residues. The CDR3 DNA sequence: TGTGCCAGCCATCAAAGAGGAGAAAAACTGTTTTTT. It codes for CASHQRGEKLFF.